A single T cell receptor beta chain is shown here with its context. The antigen remains undetermined. Produced via immunoSEQ multiplex PCR; TCRdb's table is partial and in-frame only. Among more than 85,000 clones, 90% to 95% were seen once, and the ten largest hold roughly 3.1%. The record originates from a study of T cells in pancreatic ductal adenocarcinoma. Study-wide findings and caveats: Unique clonotypes were roughly 7.2-fold more numerous in blood than in tumor. Results skew toward the minority of patients with early-stage disease. Mean clonality was around 0.11 in tumors and roughly 0.07 in blood, not significantly different.

The CDR3 length is 17 residues. Trimming pared 0 bases from V and 0 bases from J, leaving 13 bases between. CDR1 and CDR2 (germline): SGDLS, YYNGEE. Surgery without prior neoadjuvant therapy was the treatment of the selected pancreatic ductal adenocarcinoma patients. The J gene is TRBJ1-5, the V gene TRBV9, with no clear D. The receptor was isolated from a human donor with pancreatic ductal adenocarcinoma. Sequencing used PBMCs. The CDR3 nucleotides read TGTGCCAGCAGCGTAGGTGAGGGCGTTTATAGCAATCAGCCCCAGCATTTT. Translated: CASSVGEGVYSNQPQHF. The entire variable domain, with the rest obtained from reference TRBV9 and TRBJ1-5, is as follows: DSGVTQTPKHLITATGQRVTLRCSPRSGDLSVYWYQQSLDQGLQFLIQYYNGEERAKGNILERFSAQQFPDLHSELNLSSLELGDSALYFCASSVGEGVYSNQPQHFGDGTRLSIL.